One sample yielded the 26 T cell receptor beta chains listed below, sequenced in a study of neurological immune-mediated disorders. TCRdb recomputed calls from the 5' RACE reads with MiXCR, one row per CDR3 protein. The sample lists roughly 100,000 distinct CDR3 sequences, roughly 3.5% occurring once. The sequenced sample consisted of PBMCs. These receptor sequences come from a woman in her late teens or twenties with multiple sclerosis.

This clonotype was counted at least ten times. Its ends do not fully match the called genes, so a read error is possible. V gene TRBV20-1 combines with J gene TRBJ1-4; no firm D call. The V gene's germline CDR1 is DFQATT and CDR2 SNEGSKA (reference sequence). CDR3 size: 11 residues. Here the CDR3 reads CISHVNEKLFF. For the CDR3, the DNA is TGTATCTCACACGTTAATGAAAAACTGTTTTTT.

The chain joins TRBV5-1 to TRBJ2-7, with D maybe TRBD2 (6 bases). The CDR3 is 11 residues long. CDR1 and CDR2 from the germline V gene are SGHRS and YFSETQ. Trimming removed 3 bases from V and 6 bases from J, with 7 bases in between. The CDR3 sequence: CASSWGGEQYF. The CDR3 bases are TGCGCCAGCAGCTGGGGAGGCGAGCAGTACTTC.

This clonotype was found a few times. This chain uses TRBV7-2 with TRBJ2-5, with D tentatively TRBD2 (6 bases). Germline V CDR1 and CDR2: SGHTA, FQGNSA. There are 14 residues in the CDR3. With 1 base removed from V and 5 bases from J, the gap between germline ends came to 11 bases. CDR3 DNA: TGTGCCAGCAGCTTAGGCGCCCGGGGGGAGACCCAGTACTTC. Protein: CASSLGARGETQYF. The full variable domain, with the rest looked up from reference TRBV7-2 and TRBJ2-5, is GAGVSQSPSNKVTEKGKDVELRCDPISGHTALYWYRQSLGQGLEFLIYFQGNSAPDKSGLPSDRFSAERTGGSVSTLTIQRTQQEDSAVYLCASSLGARGETQYFGPGTRLLVL.

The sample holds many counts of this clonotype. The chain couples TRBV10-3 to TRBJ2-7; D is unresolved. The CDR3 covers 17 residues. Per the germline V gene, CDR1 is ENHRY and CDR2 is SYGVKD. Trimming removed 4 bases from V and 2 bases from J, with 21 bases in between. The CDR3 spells CAISGSLYQRGPYEQYF. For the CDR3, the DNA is TGTGCCATCAGTGGCAGCCTGTACCAGCGAGGACCCTACGAGCAGTACTTC.

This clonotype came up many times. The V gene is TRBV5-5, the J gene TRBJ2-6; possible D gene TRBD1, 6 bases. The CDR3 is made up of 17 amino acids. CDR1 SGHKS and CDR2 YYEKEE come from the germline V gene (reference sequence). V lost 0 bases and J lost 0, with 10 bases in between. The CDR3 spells CASSLEMGASGANVLTF. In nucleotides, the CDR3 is TGTGCCAGCAGCTTGGAAATGGGGGCCTCTGGGGCCAACGTCCTGACTTTC.

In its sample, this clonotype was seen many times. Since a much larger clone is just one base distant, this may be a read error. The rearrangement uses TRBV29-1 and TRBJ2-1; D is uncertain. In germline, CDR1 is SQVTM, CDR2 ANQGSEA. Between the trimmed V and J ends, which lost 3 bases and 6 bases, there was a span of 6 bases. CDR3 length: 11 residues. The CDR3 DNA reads TGCAGCGTTGATAGGGTCAATGAGCAGTTCTTC. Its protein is CSVDRVNEQFF.

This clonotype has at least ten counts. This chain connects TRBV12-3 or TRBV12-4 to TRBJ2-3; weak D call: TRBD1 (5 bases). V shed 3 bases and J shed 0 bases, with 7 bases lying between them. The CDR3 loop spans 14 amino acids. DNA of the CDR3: TGTGCCAGCAGTTTGGGGCTAAGCACAGATACGCAGTATTTT. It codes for CASSLGLSTDTQYF.

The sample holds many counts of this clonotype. CDR3 DNA sequence: TGCAGTGCTAGCTCTGGACTCACATACTACAATGAGCAGTTCTTC. Encoded protein: CSASSGLTYYNEQFF. The V call is TRBV20-1, the J call TRBJ2-1; D perhaps matches TRBD2 (5 bases). There are 15 residues in the CDR3. CDR1 DFQATT and CDR2 SNEGSKA come from the germline V gene (reference sequence). Trimming left V 3 bases short and J 3 bases short, with 15 bases between.

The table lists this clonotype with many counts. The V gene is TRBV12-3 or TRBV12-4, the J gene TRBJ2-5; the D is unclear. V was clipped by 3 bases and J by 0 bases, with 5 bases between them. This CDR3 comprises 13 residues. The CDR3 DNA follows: TGTGCCAGCAGTTTTAATTACCAAGAGACCCAGTACTTC. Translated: CASSFNYQETQYF.

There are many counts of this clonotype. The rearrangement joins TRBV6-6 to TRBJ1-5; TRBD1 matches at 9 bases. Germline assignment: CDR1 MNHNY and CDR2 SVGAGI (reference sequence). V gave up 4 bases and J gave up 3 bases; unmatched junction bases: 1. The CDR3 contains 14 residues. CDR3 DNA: TGTGCCAGCAGTTGGGACAGGGCCAATCAGCCCCAGCATTTT. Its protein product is CASSWDRANQPQHF.

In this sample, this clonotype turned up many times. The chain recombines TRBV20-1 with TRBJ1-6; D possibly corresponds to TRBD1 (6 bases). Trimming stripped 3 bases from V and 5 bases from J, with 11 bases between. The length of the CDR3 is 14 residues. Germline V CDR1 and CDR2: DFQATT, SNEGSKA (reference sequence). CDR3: CSASWGANNSPLHF. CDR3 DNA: TGCAGTGCTAGTTGGGGGGCGAATAATTCACCCCTCCACTTT.

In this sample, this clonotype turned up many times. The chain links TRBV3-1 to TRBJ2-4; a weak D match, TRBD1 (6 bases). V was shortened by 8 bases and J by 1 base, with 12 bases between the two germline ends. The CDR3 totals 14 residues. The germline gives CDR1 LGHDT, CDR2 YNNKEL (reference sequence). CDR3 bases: TGTGCCAGCGGGGTAACAGGGGCCAAAAACATTCAGTACTTC. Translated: CASGVTGAKNIQYF.

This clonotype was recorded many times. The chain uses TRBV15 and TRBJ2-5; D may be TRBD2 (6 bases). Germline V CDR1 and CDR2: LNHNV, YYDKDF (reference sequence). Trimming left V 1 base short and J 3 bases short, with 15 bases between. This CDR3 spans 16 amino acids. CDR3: CATSRVRASVEETQYF. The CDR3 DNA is TGTGCCACCAGCAGAGTCCGGGCTAGCGTTGAAGAGACCCAGTACTTC.

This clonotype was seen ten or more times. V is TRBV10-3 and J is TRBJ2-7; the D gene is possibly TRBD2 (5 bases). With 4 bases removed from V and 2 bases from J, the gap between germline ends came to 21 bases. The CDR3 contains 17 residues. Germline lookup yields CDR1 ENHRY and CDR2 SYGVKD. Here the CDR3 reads CAISGLSLGETPYEQYF. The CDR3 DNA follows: TGTGCCATCAGTGGACTGAGTCTCGGGGAGACACCCTACGAGCAGTACTTC.

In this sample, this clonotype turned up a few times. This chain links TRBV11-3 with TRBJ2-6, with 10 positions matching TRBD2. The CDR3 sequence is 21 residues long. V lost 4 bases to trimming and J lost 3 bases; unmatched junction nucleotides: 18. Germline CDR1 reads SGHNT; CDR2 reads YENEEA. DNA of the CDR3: TGTGCCAGCAGCTACCCTAGTTGGGGGGCTAGCGGGAGAGGTGGGGCCAACGTCCTGACTTTC. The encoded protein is CASSYPSWGASGRGGANVLTF.

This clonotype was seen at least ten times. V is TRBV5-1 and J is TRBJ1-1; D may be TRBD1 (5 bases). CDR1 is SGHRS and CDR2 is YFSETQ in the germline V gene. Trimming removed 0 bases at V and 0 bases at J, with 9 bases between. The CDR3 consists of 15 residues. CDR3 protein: CASSLEVGLNTEAFF. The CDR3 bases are TGCGCCAGCAGCTTGGAGGTGGGGCTGAACACTGAAGCTTTCTTT.

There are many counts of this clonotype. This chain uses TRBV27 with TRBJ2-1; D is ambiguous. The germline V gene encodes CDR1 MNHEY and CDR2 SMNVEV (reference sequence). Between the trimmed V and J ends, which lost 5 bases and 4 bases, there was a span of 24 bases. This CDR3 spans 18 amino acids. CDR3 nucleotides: TGTGCCAGCAGTCCACGAGGTACCACTCGAGGCGGTTACAATGAGCAGTTCTTC. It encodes CASSPRGTTRGGYNEQFF.

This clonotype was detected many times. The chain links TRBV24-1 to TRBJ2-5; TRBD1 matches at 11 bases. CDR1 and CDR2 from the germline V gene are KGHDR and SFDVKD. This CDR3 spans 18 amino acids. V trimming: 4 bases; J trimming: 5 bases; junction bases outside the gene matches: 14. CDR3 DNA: TGTGCCACCAGTGAACGGGGGGGGACAGGGGGTCGCAGGGAGACCCAGTACTTC. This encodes CATSERGGTGGRRETQYF.

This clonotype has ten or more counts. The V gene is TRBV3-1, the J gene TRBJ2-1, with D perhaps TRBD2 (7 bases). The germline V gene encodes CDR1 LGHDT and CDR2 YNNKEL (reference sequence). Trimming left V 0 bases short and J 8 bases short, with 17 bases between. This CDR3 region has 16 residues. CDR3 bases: TGTGCCAGCAGCCAAGAAGGGAGAGGGGGGGCCGATGAGCAGTTCTTC. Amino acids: CASSQEGRGGADEQFF.

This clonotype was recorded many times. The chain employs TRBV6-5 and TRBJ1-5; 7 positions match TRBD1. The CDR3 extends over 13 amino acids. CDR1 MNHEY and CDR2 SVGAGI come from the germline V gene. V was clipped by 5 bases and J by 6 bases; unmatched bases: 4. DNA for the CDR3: TGTGCCAGCAGTCTGACAGGGCCTCAGCCCCAGCATTTT. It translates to CASSLTGPQPQHF.

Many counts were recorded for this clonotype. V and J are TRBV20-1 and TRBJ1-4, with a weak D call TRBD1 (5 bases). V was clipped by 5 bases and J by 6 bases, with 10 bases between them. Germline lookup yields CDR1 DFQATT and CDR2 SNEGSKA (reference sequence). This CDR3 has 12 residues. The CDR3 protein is CSAVTGDEKLFF. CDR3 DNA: TGCAGTGCTGTCACGGGGGATGAAAAACTGTTTTTT.

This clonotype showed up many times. This CDR3 reads CSARDRFGLNWVEQFF. CDR3 in DNA: TGCAGTGCTAGAGATCGGTTTGGCTTAAATTGGGTTGAGCAGTTCTTC. V gene TRBV20-1 combines with J gene TRBJ2-1, with unresolved D. V lost 0 bases and J lost 9, with 21 bases in between. Germline CDR1 is DFQATT and CDR2 is SNEGSKA (reference sequence). This CDR3 spans 16 amino acids.

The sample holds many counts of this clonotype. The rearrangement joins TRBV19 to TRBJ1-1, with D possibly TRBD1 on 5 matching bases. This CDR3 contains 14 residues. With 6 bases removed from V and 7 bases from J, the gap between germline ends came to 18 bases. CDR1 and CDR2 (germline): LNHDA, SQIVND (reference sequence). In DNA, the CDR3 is TGTGCCAGTAGGCCCGGGACGGGTTTAGGTGAAGCTTTCTTT. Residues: CASRPGTGLGEAFF.

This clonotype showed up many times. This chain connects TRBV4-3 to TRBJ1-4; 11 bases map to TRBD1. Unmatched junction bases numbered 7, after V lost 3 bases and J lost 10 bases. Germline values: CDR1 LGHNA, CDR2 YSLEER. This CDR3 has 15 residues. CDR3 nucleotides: TGCGCCAGCAGCCAGCCTGGACAGGGGGCGCGAAAACTGTTTTTT. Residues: CASSQPGQGARKLFF.

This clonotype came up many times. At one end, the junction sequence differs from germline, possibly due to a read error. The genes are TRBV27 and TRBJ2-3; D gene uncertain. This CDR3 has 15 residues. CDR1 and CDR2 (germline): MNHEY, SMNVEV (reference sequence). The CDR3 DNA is TGTGTCAGCAGTTTATCTCAACCGCCTGCAGATACGCAGTATTTT. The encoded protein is CVSSLSQPPADTQYF.

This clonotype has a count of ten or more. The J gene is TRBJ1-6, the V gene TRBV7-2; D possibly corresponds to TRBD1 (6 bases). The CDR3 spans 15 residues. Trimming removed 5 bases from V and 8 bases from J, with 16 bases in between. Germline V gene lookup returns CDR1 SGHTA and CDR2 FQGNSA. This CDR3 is CASSPRQAYDSPLHF. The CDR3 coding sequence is TGTGCCAGCAGCCCCCGACAGGCGTACGATTCACCCCTCCACTTT. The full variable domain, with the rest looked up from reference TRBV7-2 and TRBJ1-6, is GAGVSQSPSNKVTEKGKDVELRCDPISGHTALYWYRQSLGQGLEFLIYFQGNSAPDKSGLPSDRFSAERTGGSVSTLTIQRTQQEDSAVYLCASSPRQAYDSPLHFGNGTRLTVT.